The 32 T cell receptor beta chains presented below share a single source sample, sequenced in a study of low-dose radiotherapy and immunotherapy resistance in tumors. Alpha and beta chains were covered, as first-strand cDNA relied on TRAV- and TRBV-specific primers. A constant-region primer paired with the V-primer adapter amplified TCRs over 20 PCR cycles. TCRdb passed the reads through MiXCR, listing each CDR3 protein once. Here the sample spans 13,000 or so distinct CDR3 sequences, under 85% being singletons. The receptors were sampled from a human donor with advanced metastatic prostate, ovarian, gallbladder or colorectal cancer (not recorded which). This table probably holds off-target reads from a library built for another chain.

In the case of this clonotype: The junction shows a germline mismatch at one end, possibly a read error. The genes are TRBV9 and TRBJ2-7; D is possibly TRBD2 (7 bases). The CDR3 covers 16 residues. The germline CDR1 and CDR2 sequences are SGDLS and YYNGEE. The CDR3 loop is CASSPRGGSGSSEQYF. CDR3 sequence (DNA): TGTGCCAGCAGCCCGAGGGGGGGTAGTGGGTCCTCCGAGCAGTACTTC.

This sequence joins TRBV27 and TRBJ2-1, with 10 positions matching TRBD1. Losses at the gene ends were 4 bases for V and 7 bases for J; bases not matched to a gene: 4. The germline V gene has CDR1 MNHEY and CDR2 SMNVEV (reference sequence). This CDR3 contains 14 residues. The CDR3 loop reads CASSSRTGGNEQFF. The CDR3, as DNA: TGTGCCAGCAGTTCGCGGACAGGGGGAAATGAGCAGTTCTTC.

This chain's CDR3 is CASSLAQTQYF. The CDR3 coding sequence is TGTGCCAGCAGCTTAGCACAGACCCAGTACTTC. The genes are TRBV7-2 and TRBJ2-5; D gene ambiguous. The germline V and J ends were trimmed by 0 bases and 6 bases, with 2 bases remaining between them. Germline V CDR1 and CDR2: SGHTA, FQGNSA. The CDR3 is 11 residues long.

The V gene is TRBV6-5, the J gene TRBJ1-1; the D gene is possibly TRBD1 (6 bases). V dropped 5 bases and J dropped 1 base, with 14 bases sitting between them. This CDR3 spans 15 amino acids. Germline V CDR1 and CDR2: MNHEY, SVGAGI. CDR3: CASSRQMTGNTEAFF. For the CDR3, the DNA is TGTGCCAGCAGTCGACAGATGACAGGGAACACTGAAGCTTTCTTT.

This chain uses TRBV12-3 or TRBV12-4 with TRBJ1-5; D not resolved. With 1 base removed from V and 0 bases from J, the gap between germline ends came to 4 bases. The CDR3 has 14 residues. The CDR3 region has the DNA TGTGCCAGCAGTTTAGAGTATAGCAATCAGCCCCAGCATTTT. Amino acids: CASSLEYSNQPQHF.

In DNA form, the CDR3 reads TGTGCGACCGGGTACAACATGAACACTGAAGCTTTCTTT. Its translation is CATGYNMNTEAFF. The chain has TRBV28 and TRBJ1-1; no reliable D call. The CDR3 has 13 amino acids. Per germline, CDR1 MDHEN and CDR2 SYDVKM. The entire variable domain, with the rest obtained from reference TRBV28 and TRBJ1-1, is as follows: DVKVTQSSRYLVKRTGEKVFLECVQDMDHENMFWYRQDPGLGLRLIYFSYDVKMKEKGDIPEGYSVSREKKERFSLILESASTNQTSMYLCATGYNMNTEAFFGQGTRLTVV.

The chain links TRBV6-5 to TRBJ2-7, with D possibly matching TRBD1 (5 bases). Germline V gene sequence: CDR1 MNHEY, CDR2 SVGAGI. CDR3 length equals 14 residues. Trimming took 0 bases from V and 3 from J, leaving 9 bases between them. The CDR3, as DNA: TGTGCCAGCAGTTACTCCGAAGGGGTCTACGAGCAGTACTTC. It codes for CASSYSEGVYEQYF.

This clonotype has just one count. The chain combines TRBV7-2 with TRBJ1-2; maybe TRBD1 (6 bases). The CDR3 is 18 amino acids. With 3 bases removed from V and 4 bases from J, the gap between germline ends came to 24 bases. From germline, CDR1 is SGHTA and CDR2 FQGNSA. The CDR3 nucleotides are TGTGCCAGCAGCTTCGAGGGGGAGAAAGGCCCTTCTCTCTATGGCTACACCTTC. Translation: CASSFEGEKGPSLYGYTF.

The gene calls are TRBV28 and TRBJ2-7, with D uncertain. The ends were cut back, 8 bases at V and 2 bases at J, with 16 bases in the middle. Germline assignment: CDR1 MDHEN and CDR2 SYDVKM. This CDR3 is built from 14 residues. The CDR3 is CASRRTAATYEQYF. DNA for the CDR3: TGTGCCAGCCGTCGGACGGCCGCCACCTACGAGCAGTACTTC.

There are a few counts of this clonotype. One end of the junction does not line up with germline, which may come from a read error. The gene calls are TRBV11-2 and TRBJ2-1, with D maybe TRBD2 (5 bases). The CDR3 totals 12 residues. CDR1 and CDR2 from the germline V gene are SGHAT and FQNNGV. The CDR3 loop is CASSFGSGLMSF. CDR3 sequence (DNA): TGTGCCAGCAGCTTCGGGTCAGGACTGATGTCCTTC.

The CDR3 spells CATSDPQQGRGSYGYTF. CDR3 coding DNA: TGTGCCACCAGTGACCCACAACAGGGGCGCGGGAGCTATGGCTACACCTTC. The chain couples TRBV24-1 to TRBJ1-2; 7 positions agree with TRBD1. V was clipped by 4 bases and J by 4 bases; unmatched bases: 14. This CDR3 contains 17 residues. Germline-derived CDR1 and CDR2 are KGHDR and SFDVKD.

The table lists this clonotype with a few counts. This chain connects TRBV20-1 to TRBJ1-4; tentative D call: TRBD1 (5 bases). The ends were cut back, 2 bases at V and 6 bases at J, with 10 bases in the middle. The CDR3 runs 13 residues. Per germline, CDR1 DFQATT and CDR2 SNEGSKA (reference sequence). CDR3 residues: CSARFRVDEKLFF. DNA for the CDR3: TGCAGTGCTAGATTCAGGGTCGATGAAAAACTGTTTTTT.

The V gene is TRBV6-2 or TRBV6-3, the J gene TRBJ2-6; 7 bases align to TRBD2. CDR1 is MNHEY and CDR2 is SVGEGT in the germline V gene. CDR3 size: 18 residues. Unmatched junction bases numbered 10, after V lost 5 bases and J lost 0 bases. CDR3 DNA: TGTGCCAGCAGTCCCCAACGGGGGGTGAGCTCTGGGGCCAACGTCCTGACTTTC. This translates into CASSPQRGVSSGANVLTF.

The genes are TRBV11-2 and TRBJ2-5; D assignment may be TRBD1 or TRBD2 (5 bases each). Per germline, CDR1 SGHAT and CDR2 FQNNGV. The CDR3 is 14 residues long. The V and J ends lost 1 base and 4 bases respectively, with 10 bases between them. CDR3 sequence (DNA): TGTGCCAGCAGCTTAGTTGGGGGTGCAGAGACCCAGTACTTC. As protein: CASSLVGGAETQYF.

V and J are TRBV6-1 and TRBJ2-1, with D perhaps TRBD2 (6 bases). The CDR3 consists of 18 residues. Germline V lookup: CDR1 MNHNS, CDR2 SASEGT. V was pared by 7 bases and J by 0 bases, with 22 bases between. This CDR3 reads CASTPRVPDGSSYNEQFF. The CDR3 nucleotides are TGTGCCAGCACCCCTCGGGTTCCTGACGGGAGCTCCTACAATGAGCAGTTCTTC.

This chain links TRBV23-1 with TRBJ2-4; 7 bases fit TRBD2. TRBV23-1 is recorded as an ORF, its role being uncertain. This CDR3 is built from 15 residues. V was pared by 0 bases and J by 7 bases, with 6 bases of the junction left unmatched. As DNA, the CDR3 is TGCGCCAGCAGTCAATCGGGAGGGTTTATTAACATTCAGTACTTC. Protein product: CASSQSGGFINIQYF.

DNA for the CDR3: TGTGCCAGCAGCCCACACAGACTAGCGGGAATCCCTGAGCAGTTCTTC. Translated: CASSPHRLAGIPEQFF. The chain carries TRBV11-2 and TRBJ2-1, with TRBD2 matching 11 bases. The V and J ends lost 5 bases and 9 bases, in that order; junction bases with no gene match: 12. CDR1 is SGHAT, CDR2 FQNNGV, per germline. CDR3 size: 16 residues. The complete variable domain, with remaining parts taken from reference TRBV11-2 and TRBJ2-1, reads EAGVAQSPRYKIIEKRQSVAFWCNPISGHATLYWYQQILGQGPKLLIQFQNNGVVDDSQLPKDRFSAERLKGVDSTLKIQPAKLEDSAVYLCASSPHRLAGIPEQFFGPGTRLTVL.

The sample holds a few counts of this clonotype. The V and J genes are TRBV10-3 and TRBJ2-2, with unresolved D. V was trimmed by 5 bases and J by 4 bases, leaving 5 bases between them. CDR1 ENHRY and CDR2 SYGVKD come from the germline V gene. The CDR3 consists of 12 residues. CDR3 amino acids: CAISTSTGELFF. In DNA form, the CDR3 reads TGTGCCATCAGTACGTCCACCGGGGAGCTGTTTTTT.

The V call is TRBV29-1, the J call TRBJ2-7; 13 nucleotides align to TRBD2. The trim removed 6 bases at V and 4 bases at J, leaving 12 bases unmatched. Germline CDR1 and CDR2: SQVTM and ANQGSEA. The CDR3 covers 16 residues. The CDR3 sequence: CSVRRTSGGLRYEQYF. CDR3 DNA sequence: TGCAGCGTACGGAGGACTAGCGGGGGCCTTCGGTACGAGCAGTACTTC.

This clonotype was observed a few times. The V gene is TRBV5-5, the J gene TRBJ1-5; D is ambiguous. V lost 2 bases and J lost 5, with 8 bases in between. The CDR3 loop spans 13 amino acids. Germline CDR1 SGHKS, CDR2 YYEKEE (reference sequence). The CDR3 nucleotides read TGTGCCAGCAGCTTAATATGGGATCAGCCCCAGCATTTT. Its protein is CASSLIWDQPQHF.

The J gene is TRBJ2-1, the V gene TRBV29-1; D uncertain. Per germline, CDR1 SQVTM and CDR2 ANQGSEA. Deletions cut 0 bases from V and 7 bases from J, with 7 bases between. This CDR3 spans 12 amino acids. The CDR3 loop reads CSVEETSNEQFF. The CDR3 coding sequence is TGCAGCGTTGAAGAGACCTCAAATGAGCAGTTCTTC.

The chain carries TRBV5-1 and TRBJ1-2; 9 bases map to TRBD1. The CDR3 contains 14 residues. With V trimmed by 4 bases and J by 7 bases, 8 bases remained unmatched. Germline CDR1 is SGHRS and CDR2 is YFSETQ. The CDR3 DNA reads as TGCGCCAGCAGCGCGGACAGGGGTTTGAGTGGCTACACCTTC. It specifies CASSADRGLSGYTF.

This chain connects TRBV15 to TRBJ2-5, with a weak D call TRBD1 (6 bases). Trimming took 1 base from V and 5 from J, leaving 17 bases between them. Germline V gene sequence: CDR1 LNHNV, CDR2 YYDKDF (reference sequence). CDR3 length equals 16 residues. The CDR3 region has the DNA TGTGCCACCAGCAGAGGGTTACAGGGTCCTGGGGAGACCCAGTACTTC. Encoded protein: CATSRGLQGPGETQYF.

The chain couples TRBV29-1 to TRBJ2-1; 11 bases agree with TRBD1. Germline V lookup: CDR1 SQVTM, CDR2 ANQGSEA. V shed 7 bases, J shed 6 bases, and the junction held 2 bases outside the gene matches. CDR3 length equals 12 residues. The CDR3 region has the DNA TGCAGCGGGGACAGGGGGATCAATGAGCAGTTCTTC. Translating gives CSGDRGINEQFF.

This clonotype has just one count. The J gene is TRBJ2-3, the V gene TRBV7-2; possible D gene TRBD2, 6 bases. The CDR3 is made up of 14 amino acids. CDR1 is SGHTA, CDR2 FQGNSA, per germline. V was clipped by 7 bases and J by 1 base, with 12 bases between them. CDR3 in DNA: TGTGCCAGCAATCGGGACTTTGGCACAGATACGCAGTATTTT. This gives the protein CASNRDFGTDTQYF.

The chain carries TRBV12-3 or TRBV12-4 and TRBJ2-1; tentatively, D is TRBD2 (5 bases). Trimming shortened V by 10 bases and J by 13 bases, and 17 bases separated the two germline ends. CDR3 length equals 11 residues. CDR3 protein: CANSIVSGQFF. The CDR3 DNA reads as TGTGCCAACAGCATAGTCAGCGGCCAGTTCTTC.

This clonotype showed up just a few times. V gene TRBV28 combines with J gene TRBJ2-1, with 12 bases aligning to TRBD2. With 2 bases clipped from V and 5 bases from J, the junction kept 4 bases outside the gene matches. Germline CDR1 MDHEN, CDR2 SYDVKM. The CDR3 runs to 16 residues. Here the CDR3 DNA reads TGTGCCAGCAGTTTAACACTAGCGGGAGGCAACAATGAGCAGTTCTTC. Its translation: CASSLTLAGGNNEQFF.

V is TRBV29-1 and J is TRBJ2-5, with D possibly matching TRBD1 (7 bases). V lost 4 bases, J lost 1 base, and 10 bases lay in between. Germline CDR1 reads SQVTM; CDR2 reads ANQGSEA. The CDR3 spans 13 residues. CDR3 sequence (DNA): TGCAGCGTTGGGGGGGACAGCCAAGAGACCCAGTACTTC. It is translated as CSVGGDSQETQYF.

The chain recombines TRBV7-2 with TRBJ2-1; 7 bases are shared with TRBD2. J was trimmed by 7 bases and V by 3 bases; bases with no gene match: 6. The germline V gene encodes CDR1 SGHTA and CDR2 FQGNSA. The CDR3 is 14 residues long. The CDR3 DNA follows: TGTGCCAGCAGCTTCGGGACTAAGCAGAATGAGCAGTTCTTC. Translated: CASSFGTKQNEQFF.

This clonotype appeared a single time. The rearrangement uses TRBV7-9 and TRBJ2-5, with a tentative D call TRBD2 (5 bases). V dropped 1 base and J dropped 6 bases, with 12 bases sitting between them. The CDR3 loop spans 14 amino acids. The germline V gene has CDR1 SEHNR and CDR2 FQNEAQ (reference sequence). The CDR3 reads CASSLDGVGQTQYF. CDR3 DNA sequence: TGTGCCAGCAGCTTAGACGGGGTTGGGCAGACCCAGTACTTC.

V and J are TRBV5-4 and TRBJ1-2; 9 bases fit TRBD1. This CDR3 is 14 amino acids long. The ends lost 4 bases at V and 1 base at J; junction bases unmatched: 2. Germline V lookup: CDR1 SGHNT, CDR2 YYREEE (reference sequence). In DNA form, the CDR3 reads TGTGCCAGCAGCGGGACAGGGAGTAACTATGGCTACACCTTC. Protein product: CASSGTGSNYGYTF.

This clonotype was found a few times. The chain has TRBV6-4 and TRBJ1-1, with a tentative D call TRBD1 (5 bases). This CDR3 comprises 13 residues. V was shortened by 0 bases and J by 3 bases, with 5 bases between the two germline ends. The germline V gene encodes CDR1 MRHNA and CDR2 SNTAGT. The CDR3 is CASSDSGHTEAFF. For the CDR3, the DNA is TGTGCCAGCAGTGACTCGGGACACACTGAAGCTTTCTTT.